The clone carrying this TCR beta chain occurred once. Its specificity is not known. The CDR3 has 15 residues. Germline loops: CDR1 SGHAT, CDR2 FQNNGV. V lost 7 bases, J lost 6 bases, and 21 bases lay in between. Assay used: immunoSEQ multiplex PCR; TCRdb lists only in-frame clones, some missing. The table records fewer than 200,000 clones, about 89% of them present only once. This entry belongs to a study of cytomegalovirus exposure and HLA in healthy donors. Findings and caveats of the study: Later, an analysis found that TCR clusters from the first cohort tended to co-occur in the roughly 130 validation repertoires. In vitro experiments confirmed that three CMV-associated chains were specific for CMV antigens. High specificity and sensitivity for cytomegalovirus status were reported for the classifier.

The donors were part of the roughly 130-subject validation cohort, which stood apart from the approximately 630-subject first cohort. This receptor was obtained from a woman under 30 in good health and CMV-seropositive. Sequenced: PBMCs. The chain joins TRBV11-2 to TRBJ1-2; weak D call: TRBD1 (6 bases). In DNA, the CDR3 is TGTGCCAGCACTGAACGACTACAGGGAACGGATGGCTACACCTTC. Residues: CASTERLQGTDGYTF.